Sequencing of this TCR beta chain was carried out in a study of blood T cell repertoires in COVID-19. For the study at large: COVID-19 samples from acute and convalescent phases originated in the United States, Italy and Spain. PBMCs, B-cell-depleted T cells, or T cells were the source of the cDNA or gDNA that made up the material.

The CDR3 runs to 14 residues. Germline CDR1 is MDHEN and CDR2 is SYDVKM. Germline trimming cut 3 bases from V and 11 bases from J; bases unmatched to any gene: 5. In the source study's methods: The assay estimated nucleated cells by amplifying reference gene primers. Using immunoSEQ multiplex PCR, the repertoire was profiled, and TCRdb retains in-frame clones only, with some absent. D and trimming come from the DNA, and the V and J calls and clone size come from that table. The data hold under 250,000 clones, with around four fifths observed a single time. This sequence was found in a woman in her seventies with active or convalescent COVID-19. The specimen sequenced was peripheral blood. The chain uses TRBV28 and TRBJ2-5; the match to TRBD2 covers 14 bases. CDR3 nucleotide sequence: TGTGCCAGCAGTTTGCGGGGACTAGCGGGGGAGCAGTACTTC. Its translation: CASSLRGLAGEQYF.